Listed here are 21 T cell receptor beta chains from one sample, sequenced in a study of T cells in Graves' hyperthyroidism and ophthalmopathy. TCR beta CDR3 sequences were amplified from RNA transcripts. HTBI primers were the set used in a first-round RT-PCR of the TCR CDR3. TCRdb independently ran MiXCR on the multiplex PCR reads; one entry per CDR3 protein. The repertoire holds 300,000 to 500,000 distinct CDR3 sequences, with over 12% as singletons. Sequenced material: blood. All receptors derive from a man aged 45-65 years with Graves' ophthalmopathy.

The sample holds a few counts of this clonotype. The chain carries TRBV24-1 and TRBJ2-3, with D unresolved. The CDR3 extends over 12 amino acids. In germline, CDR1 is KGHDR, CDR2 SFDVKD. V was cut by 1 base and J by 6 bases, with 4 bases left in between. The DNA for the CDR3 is TGTGCCACCAGTGATTTACAGGATACGCAGTATTTT. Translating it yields CATSDLQDTQYF.

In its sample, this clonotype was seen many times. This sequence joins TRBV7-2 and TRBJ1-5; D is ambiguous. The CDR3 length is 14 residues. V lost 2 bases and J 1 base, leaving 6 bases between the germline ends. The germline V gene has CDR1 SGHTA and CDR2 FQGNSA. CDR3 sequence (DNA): TGTGCCAGCAGCTTATTATTGAGCAATCAGCCCCAGCATTTT. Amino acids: CASSLLLSNQPQHF.

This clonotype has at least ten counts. The CDR3 reads CASRRTTSHVFNEQFF. For the CDR3, the DNA is TGTGCCAGCAGACGGACGACTAGTCACGTTTTCAATGAGCAGTTCTTC. The chain has TRBV6-1 and TRBJ2-1; TRBD2 is a possible D gene (6 bases). The CDR3 extends over 16 amino acids. CDR1 MNHNS and CDR2 SASEGT come from the germline V gene. Trimming removed 6 bases from V and 6 bases from J, with 21 bases in between.

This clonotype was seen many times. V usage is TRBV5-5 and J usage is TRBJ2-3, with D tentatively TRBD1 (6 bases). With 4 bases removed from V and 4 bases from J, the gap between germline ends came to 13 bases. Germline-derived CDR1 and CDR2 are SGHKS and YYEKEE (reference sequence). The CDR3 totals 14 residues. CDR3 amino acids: CASSIQGLADTQYF. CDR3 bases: TGTGCCAGCAGCATACAGGGTTTGGCAGATACGCAGTATTTT.

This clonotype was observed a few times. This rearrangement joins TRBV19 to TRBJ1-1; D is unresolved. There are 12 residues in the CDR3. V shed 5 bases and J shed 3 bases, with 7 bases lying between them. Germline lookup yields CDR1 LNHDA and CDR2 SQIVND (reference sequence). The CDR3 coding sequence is TGTGCCAGTAGTTCCCGCTACACTGAAGCTTTCTTT. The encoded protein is CASSSRYTEAFF. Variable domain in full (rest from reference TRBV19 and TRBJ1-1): DGGITQSPKYLFRKEGQNVTLSCEQNLNHDAMYWYRQDPGQGLRLIYYSQIVNDFQKGDIAEGYSVSREKKESFPLTVTSAQKNPTAFYLCASSSRYTEAFFGQGTRLTVV.

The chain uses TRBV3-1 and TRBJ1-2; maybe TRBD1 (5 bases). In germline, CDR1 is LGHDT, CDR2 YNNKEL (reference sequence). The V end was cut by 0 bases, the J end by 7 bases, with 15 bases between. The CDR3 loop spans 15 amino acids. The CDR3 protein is CASSQDHGAQGGYTF. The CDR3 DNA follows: TGTGCCAGCAGCCAAGATCATGGGGCGCAAGGTGGCTACACCTTC.

DNA for the CDR3: TGTGCCAGCAGTTTGAGGGGTGGGTCCTATAATTCACCCCTCCACTTT. This gives the protein CASSLRGGSYNSPLHF. The chain is built from TRBV28 and TRBJ1-6; D might be TRBD1 (5 bases). The germline CDR1 and CDR2 sequences are MDHEN and SYDVKM. The CDR3 length is 16 residues. The V end was cut by 3 bases, the J end by 1 base, with 10 bases between.

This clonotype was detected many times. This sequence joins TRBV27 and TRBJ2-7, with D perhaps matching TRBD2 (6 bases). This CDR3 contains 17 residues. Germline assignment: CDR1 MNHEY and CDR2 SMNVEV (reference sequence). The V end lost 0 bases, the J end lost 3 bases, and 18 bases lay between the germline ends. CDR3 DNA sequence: TGTGCCAGCAGTTTATCTAGCGGACCGCCACAACTCTACGAGCAGTACTTC. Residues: CASSLSSGPPQLYEQYF.

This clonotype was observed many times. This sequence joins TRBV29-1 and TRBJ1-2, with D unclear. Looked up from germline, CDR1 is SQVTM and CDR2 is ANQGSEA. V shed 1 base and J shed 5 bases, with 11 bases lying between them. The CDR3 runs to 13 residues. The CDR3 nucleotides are TGCAGCGTTGAAGTTCGGGGTTTTTATGGCTACACCTTC. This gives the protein CSVEVRGFYGYTF.

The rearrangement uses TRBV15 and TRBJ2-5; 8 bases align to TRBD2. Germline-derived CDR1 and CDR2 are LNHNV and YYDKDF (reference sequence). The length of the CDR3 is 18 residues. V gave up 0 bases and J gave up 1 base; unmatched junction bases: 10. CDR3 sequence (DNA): TGTGCCACCAGCAGAGAACGTTGGGTAGCGGGAATCCAAGAGACCCAGTACTTC. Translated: CATSRERWVAGIQETQYF.

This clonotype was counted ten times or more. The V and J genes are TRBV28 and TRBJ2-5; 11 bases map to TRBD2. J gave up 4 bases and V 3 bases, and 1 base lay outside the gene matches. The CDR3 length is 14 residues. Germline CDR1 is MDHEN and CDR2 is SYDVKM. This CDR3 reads CASSLTSGAETQYF. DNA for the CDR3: TGTGCCAGCAGTTTGACTAGCGGGGCAGAGACCCAGTACTTC. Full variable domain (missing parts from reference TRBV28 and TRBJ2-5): DVKVTQSSRYLVKRTGEKVFLECVQDMDHENMFWYRQDPGLGLRLIYFSYDVKMKEKGDIPEGYSVSREKKERFSLILESASTNQTSMYLCASSLTSGAETQYFGPGTRLLVL.

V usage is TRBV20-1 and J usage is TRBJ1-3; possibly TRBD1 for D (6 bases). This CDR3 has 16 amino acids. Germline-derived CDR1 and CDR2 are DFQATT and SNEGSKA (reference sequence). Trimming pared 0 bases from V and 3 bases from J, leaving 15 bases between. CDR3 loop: CSARDMLGGGGNTIYF. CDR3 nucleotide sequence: TGCAGTGCTAGAGATATGTTAGGGGGGGGTGGAAACACCATATATTTT.

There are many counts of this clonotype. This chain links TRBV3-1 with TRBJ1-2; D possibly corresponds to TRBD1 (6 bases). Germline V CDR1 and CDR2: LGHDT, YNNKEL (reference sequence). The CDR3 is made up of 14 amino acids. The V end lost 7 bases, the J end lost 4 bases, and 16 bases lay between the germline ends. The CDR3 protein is CASTHGGAIYGYTF. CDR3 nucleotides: TGTGCCAGCACCCATGGGGGCGCCATCTATGGCTACACCTTC.

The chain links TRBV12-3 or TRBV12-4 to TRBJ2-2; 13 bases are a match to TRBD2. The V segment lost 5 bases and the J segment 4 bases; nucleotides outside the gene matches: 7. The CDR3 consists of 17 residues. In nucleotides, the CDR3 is TGTGCCAGCAGTCCCCGGACTAGCGGGAGCTCCACCGGGGAGCTGTTTTTT. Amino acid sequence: CASSPRTSGSSTGELFF.

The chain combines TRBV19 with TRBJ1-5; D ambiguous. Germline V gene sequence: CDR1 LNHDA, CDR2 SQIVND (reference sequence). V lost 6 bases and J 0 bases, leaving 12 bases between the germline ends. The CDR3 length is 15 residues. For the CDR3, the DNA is TGTGCCAGTAGCCAGGCCAGGACTAGCAATCAGCCCCAGCATTTT. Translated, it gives CASSQARTSNQPQHF.

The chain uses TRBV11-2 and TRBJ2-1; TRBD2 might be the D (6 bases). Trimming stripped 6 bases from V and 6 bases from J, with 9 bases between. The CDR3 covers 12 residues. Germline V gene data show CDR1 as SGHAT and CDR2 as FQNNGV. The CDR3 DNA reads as TGTGCCAGCAGAGGACTATCCAATGAGCAGTTCTTC. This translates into CASRGLSNEQFF.

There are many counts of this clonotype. The CDR3 coding sequence is TGTGCCAGCCTGACTAGCGGGGCTAACAATGAGCAGTTCTTC. This sequence encodes CASLTSGANNEQFF. The chain couples TRBV12-3 or TRBV12-4 to TRBJ2-1, with 11 bases lining up with TRBD2. Germline trimming cut 8 bases from V and 5 bases from J; bases unmatched to any gene: 5. This CDR3 contains 14 residues.

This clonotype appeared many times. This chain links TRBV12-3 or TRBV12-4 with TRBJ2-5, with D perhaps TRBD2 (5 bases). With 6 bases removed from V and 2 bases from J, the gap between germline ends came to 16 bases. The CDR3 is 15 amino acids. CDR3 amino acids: CASSISPGLQETQYF. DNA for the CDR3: TGTGCCAGCAGCATCTCTCCGGGATTACAAGAGACCCAGTACTTC.

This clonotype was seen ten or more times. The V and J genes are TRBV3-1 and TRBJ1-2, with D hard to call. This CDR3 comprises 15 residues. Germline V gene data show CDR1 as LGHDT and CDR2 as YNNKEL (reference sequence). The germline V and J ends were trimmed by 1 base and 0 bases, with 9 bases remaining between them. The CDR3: CASSQGLSANYGYTF. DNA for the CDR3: TGTGCCAGCAGCCAAGGGTTATCAGCTAACTATGGCTACACCTTC.

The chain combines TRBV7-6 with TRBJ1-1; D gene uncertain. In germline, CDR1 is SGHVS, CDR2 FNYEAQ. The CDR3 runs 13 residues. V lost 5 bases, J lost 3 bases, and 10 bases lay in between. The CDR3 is CASSAEMDTEAFF. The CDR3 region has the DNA TGTGCCAGCAGCGCTGAGATGGACACTGAAGCTTTCTTT.

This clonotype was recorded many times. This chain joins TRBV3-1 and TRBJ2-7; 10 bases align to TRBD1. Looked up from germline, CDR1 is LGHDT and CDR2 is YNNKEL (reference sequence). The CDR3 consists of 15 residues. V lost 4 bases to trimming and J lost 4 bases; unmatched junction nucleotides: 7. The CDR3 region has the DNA TGTGCCAGCAGCCCCCCTGACAGGGGGCTTTACGAGCAGTACTTC. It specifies CASSPPDRGLYEQYF.